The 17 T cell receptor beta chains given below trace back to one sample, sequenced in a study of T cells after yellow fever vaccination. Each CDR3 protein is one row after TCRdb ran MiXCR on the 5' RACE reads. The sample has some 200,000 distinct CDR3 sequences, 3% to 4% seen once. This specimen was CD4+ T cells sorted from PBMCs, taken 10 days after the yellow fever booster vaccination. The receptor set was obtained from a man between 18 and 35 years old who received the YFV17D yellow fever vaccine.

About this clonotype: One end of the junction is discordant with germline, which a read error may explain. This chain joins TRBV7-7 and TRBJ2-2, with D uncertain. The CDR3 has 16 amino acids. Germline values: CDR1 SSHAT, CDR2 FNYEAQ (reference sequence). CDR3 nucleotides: TGTGCTAGCAGCTTATATTCAGCAACCAACACCGGGGAGCTGTTTTTT. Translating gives CASSLYSATNTGELFF.

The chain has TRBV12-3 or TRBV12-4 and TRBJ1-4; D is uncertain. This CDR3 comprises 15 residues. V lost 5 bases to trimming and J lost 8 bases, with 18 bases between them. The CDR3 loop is CASSGRSPALEKLFF. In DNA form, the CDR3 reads TGTGCCAGCAGTGGCAGGTCTCCCGCCCTCGAAAAACTGTTTTTT.

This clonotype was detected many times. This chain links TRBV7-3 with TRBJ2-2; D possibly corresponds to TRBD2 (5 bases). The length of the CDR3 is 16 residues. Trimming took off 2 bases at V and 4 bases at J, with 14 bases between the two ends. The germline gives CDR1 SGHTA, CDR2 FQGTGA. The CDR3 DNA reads TGTGCCAGCAGCTTAGTTTCCGGCAGCGGCACCGGGGAGCTGTTTTTT. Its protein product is CASSLVSGSGTGELFF.

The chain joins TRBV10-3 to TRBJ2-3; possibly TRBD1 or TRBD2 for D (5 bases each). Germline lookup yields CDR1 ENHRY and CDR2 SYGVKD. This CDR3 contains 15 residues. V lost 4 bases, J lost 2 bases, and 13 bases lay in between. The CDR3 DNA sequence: TGTGCCATCAGTGGAGGGTCCAGGGTCACAGATACGCAGTATTTT. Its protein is CAISGGSRVTDTQYF.

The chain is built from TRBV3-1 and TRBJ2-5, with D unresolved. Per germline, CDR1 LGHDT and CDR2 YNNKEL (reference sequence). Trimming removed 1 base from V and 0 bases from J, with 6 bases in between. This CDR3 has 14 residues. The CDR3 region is CASSQGVNQETQYF. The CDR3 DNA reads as TGTGCCAGCAGCCAAGGGGTCAACCAAGAGACCCAGTACTTC.

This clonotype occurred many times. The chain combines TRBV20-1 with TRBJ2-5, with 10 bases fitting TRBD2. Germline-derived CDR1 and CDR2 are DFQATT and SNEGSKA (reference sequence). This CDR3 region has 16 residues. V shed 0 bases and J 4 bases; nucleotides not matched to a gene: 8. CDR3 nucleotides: TGCAGTGCTAGAGATCGGAGCGGGGGGGCGGGAGAGACCCAGTACTTC. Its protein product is CSARDRSGGAGETQYF.

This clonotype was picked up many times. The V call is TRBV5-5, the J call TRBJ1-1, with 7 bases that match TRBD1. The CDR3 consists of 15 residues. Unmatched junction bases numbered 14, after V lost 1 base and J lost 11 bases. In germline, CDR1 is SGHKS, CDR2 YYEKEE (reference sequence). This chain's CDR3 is CASSLSMLRQGVAFF. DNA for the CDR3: TGTGCCAGCAGCTTGAGTATGTTGCGGCAGGGGGTTGCTTTCTTT.

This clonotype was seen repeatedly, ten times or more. CDR3 in amino acids: CASSLGNRGETQYF. The CDR3, as DNA: TGCGCCAGCAGCTTGGGGAACAGGGGAGAGACCCAGTACTTC. The chain employs TRBV5-1 and TRBJ2-5; TRBD1 aligns across 7 bases. This CDR3 spans 14 amino acids. CDR1 is SGHRS, CDR2 YFSETQ, per germline. The trim removed 0 bases at V and 4 bases at J, leaving 3 bases unmatched.

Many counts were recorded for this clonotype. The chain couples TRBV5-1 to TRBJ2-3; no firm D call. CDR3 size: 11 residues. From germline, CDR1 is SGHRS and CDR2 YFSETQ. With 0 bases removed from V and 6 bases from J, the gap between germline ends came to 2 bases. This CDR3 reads CASSLEDTQYF. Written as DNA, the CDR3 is TGCGCCAGCAGCTTGGAGGATACGCAGTATTTT.

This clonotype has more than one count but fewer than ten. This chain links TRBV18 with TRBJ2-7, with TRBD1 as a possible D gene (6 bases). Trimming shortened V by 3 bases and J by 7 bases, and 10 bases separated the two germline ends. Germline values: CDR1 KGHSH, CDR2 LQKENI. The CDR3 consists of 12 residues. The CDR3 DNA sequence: TGTGCCAGCTCACCCTACGGACAGGAGCAGTACTTC. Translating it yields CASSPYGQEQYF.

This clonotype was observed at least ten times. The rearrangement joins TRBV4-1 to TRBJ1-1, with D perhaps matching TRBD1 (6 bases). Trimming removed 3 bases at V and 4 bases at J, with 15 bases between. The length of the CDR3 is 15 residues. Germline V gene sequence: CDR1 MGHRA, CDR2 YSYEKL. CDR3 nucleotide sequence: TGCGCCAGCAGCCAGTTTAACAGGGCGGGCACTGAAGCTTTCTTT. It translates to CASSQFNRAGTEAFF.

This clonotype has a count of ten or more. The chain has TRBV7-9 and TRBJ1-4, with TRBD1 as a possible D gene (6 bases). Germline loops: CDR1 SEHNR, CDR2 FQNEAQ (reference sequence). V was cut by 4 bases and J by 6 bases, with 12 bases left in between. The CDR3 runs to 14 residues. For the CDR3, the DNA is TGTGCCAGCAGCTCACAGGGAGGGGATGAAAAACTGTTTTTT. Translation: CASSSQGGDEKLFF.

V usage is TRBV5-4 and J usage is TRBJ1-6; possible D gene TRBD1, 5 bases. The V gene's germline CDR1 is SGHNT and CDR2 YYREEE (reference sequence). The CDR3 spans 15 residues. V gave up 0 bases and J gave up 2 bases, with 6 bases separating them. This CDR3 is CASSLGGTYNSPLHF. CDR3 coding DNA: TGTGCCAGCAGCTTGGGGGGCACCTATAATTCACCCCTCCACTTT.

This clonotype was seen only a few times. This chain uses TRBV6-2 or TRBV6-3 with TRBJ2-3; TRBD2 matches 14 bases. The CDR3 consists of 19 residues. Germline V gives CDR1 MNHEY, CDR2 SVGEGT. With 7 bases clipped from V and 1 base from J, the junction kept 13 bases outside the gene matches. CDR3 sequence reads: CASNSRLGTSGGRTDTQYF. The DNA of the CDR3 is TGTGCCAGCAACTCACGACTTGGGACTAGCGGGGGCCGCACAGATACGCAGTATTTT.

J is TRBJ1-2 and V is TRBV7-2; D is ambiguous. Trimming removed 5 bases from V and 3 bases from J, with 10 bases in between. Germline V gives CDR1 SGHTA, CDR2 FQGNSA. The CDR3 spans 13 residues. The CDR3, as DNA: TGTGCCAGCAGCCCTGAGTCTGACTATGGCTACACCTTC. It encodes CASSPESDYGYTF.

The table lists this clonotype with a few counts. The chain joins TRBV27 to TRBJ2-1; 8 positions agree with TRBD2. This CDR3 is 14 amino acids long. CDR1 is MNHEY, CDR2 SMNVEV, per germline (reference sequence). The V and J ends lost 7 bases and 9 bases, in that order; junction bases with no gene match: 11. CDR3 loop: CASTPGGRVGEQFF. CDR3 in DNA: TGTGCCAGCACGCCGGGGGGGAGGGTTGGTGAGCAGTTCTTC.

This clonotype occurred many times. Here the CDR3 reads CASSLLPGQAYEQYF. CDR3 nucleotides: TGCGCCAGCAGCTTGCTCCCCGGACAGGCCTACGAGCAGTACTTC. This rearrangement joins TRBV5-1 to TRBJ2-7; 7 nucleotides match TRBD1. The trim removed 1 base at V and 2 bases at J, leaving 6 bases unmatched. The CDR3 is 15 amino acids. Looked up from germline, CDR1 is SGHRS and CDR2 is YFSETQ.